Presented here are 24 T cell receptor beta chains from one specimen sequenced in a study of regulatory T cells in long-lasting Graves disease. Arm-PCR with iRepertoire HTBI primers amplified the CDR3 regions for these TCR beta libraries. TCRdb ran MiXCR on the multiplex PCR reads and lists one entry per CDR3 protein. The profile shows about 460,000 distinct CDR3 sequences, 14% of them singletons. Regarding time point: newly diagnosed GD, antithyroid drugs for less than 3 months. The TCR library used RNA extracted from PBMCs. These data were likewise used in another study, on T cells in Graves' hyperthyroidism and ophthalmopathy.

Sequenced material: peripheral blood mononuclear cells (PBMCs), taken at new diagnosis, from a patient treated with antithyroid drugs. Receptor source: a woman in her 50s with Graves disease.

This clonotype was observed at least ten times. The V gene is TRBV20-1, the J gene TRBJ1-1; D unresolved. CDR3 length: 14 amino acids. Between the trimmed V and J ends, which lost 5 bases and 11 bases, there was a span of 24 bases. The V gene's germline CDR1 is DFQATT and CDR2 SNEGSKA (reference sequence). The CDR3 loop is CSAVPSSASVVAFF. The CDR3 bases are TGCAGTGCTGTGCCGAGCAGTGCGTCAGTCGTCGCTTTCTTT.

This clonotype was detected ten times or more. This rearrangement joins TRBV7-3 to TRBJ2-1, with 8 bases that match TRBD2. Germline CDR1 reads SGHTA; CDR2 reads FQGTGA. The CDR3 has 16 residues. V lost 2 bases and J lost 5; bases outside the gene matches: 8. CDR3 in DNA: TGTGCCAGCAGCTTATTCACTAGCGGACGGGACAATGAGCAGTTCTTC. Protein: CASSLFTSGRDNEQFF.

This clonotype was picked up many times. V gene TRBV12-3 or TRBV12-4 combines with J gene TRBJ2-1, with D possibly being TRBD1 (5 bases). Trimming left V 10 bases short and J 3 bases short, with 13 bases between. The CDR3 is made up of 13 amino acids. CDR3 amino acids: CATLDRIYNEQFF. The CDR3 nucleotides are TGTGCCACCCTCGACAGAATCTACAATGAGCAGTTCTTC.

This clonotype was counted only a few times. A much more abundant neighbour one base away suggests this may be a read error. The gene calls are TRBV2 and TRBJ2-7, with D perhaps TRBD2 (6 bases). Germline lookup yields CDR1 SNHLY and CDR2 FYNNEI. The CDR3 covers 12 residues. CDR3 loop: CASIRDSYGQYF. DNA for the CDR3: TGTGCCAGCATACGGGACTCCTACGGGCAGTACTTC.

The table lists this clonotype with many counts. V and J are TRBV12-3 or TRBV12-4 and TRBJ2-7; tentatively, D is TRBD1 or TRBD2 (5 bases each). The CDR3 runs to 13 residues. V gave up 4 bases and J gave up 2 bases, with 9 bases separating them. The CDR3 DNA reads TGTGCCAGCAGTTGGGACCAGACCTACGAGCAGTACTTC. Its translation is CASSWDQTYEQYF.

The gene calls are TRBV7-9 and TRBJ1-2, with D maybe TRBD1 (6 bases). CDR1 and CDR2 (germline): SEHNR, FQNEAQ (reference sequence). The V gene lost 2 bases and the J gene lost 7 bases, with 11 bases spanning the gap. The CDR3 spans 13 residues. CDR3 in amino acids: CASSLSTGRGYTF. CDR3 nucleotides: TGTGCCAGCAGCTTATCGACAGGTCGTGGCTACACCTTC.

A few counts support this clonotype. J is TRBJ2-1 and V is TRBV7-6; D might be TRBD2 (5 bases). The length of the CDR3 is 12 residues. V was shortened by 6 bases and J by 12 bases, with 15 bases between the two germline ends. Germline V gene data show CDR1 as SGHVS and CDR2 as FNYEAQ. Here the CDR3 DNA reads TGTGCCAGCAGTCAAACTAGGTCGGGGCAGTTCTTC. The encoded protein is CASSQTRSGQFF.

This clonotype was detected many times. The CDR3 DNA reads as TGTGCCAGCAGTGGCTGGCGGGAGGGCGGGAGCACAGATACGCAGTATTTT. As protein: CASSGWREGGSTDTQYF. V is TRBV6-1 and J is TRBJ2-3, with 9 bases that match TRBD2. The CDR3 totals 17 residues. Germline V gene data show CDR1 as MNHNS and CDR2 as SASEGT. Trimming took 4 bases from V and 0 from J; bases not matched to a gene: 8.

With respect to this clonotype: This could be a read error, since a much larger clone is one nucleotide away. J is TRBJ2-4 and V is TRBV6-1; TRBD2 matches at 10 bases. With V trimmed by 6 bases and J by 13 bases, 24 bases remained unmatched. The CDR3 totals 18 residues. The germline CDR1 and CDR2 sequences are MNHNS and SASEGT. CDR3 loop: CASRDPVRAGGSYNEQYF. In nucleotides, the CDR3 is TGTGCCAGCAGAGACCCAGTGCGAGCGGGAGGGTCCTACAATGAGCAGTACTTC.

This clonotype was seen only a few times. A clone one base away is much larger, so this may be a read error. In this CDR3 the conserved last residue, phenylalanine or tryptophan, is missing, so a read error is likely. The chain employs TRBV11-1 and TRBJ2-1; D is unclear. V lost 3 bases, J lost 6 bases, and 6 bases lay in between. Germline CDR1 is SGHAT and CDR2 is FQDESV (reference sequence). CDR3 length: 12 amino acids. The CDR3: CASSFRGNEQFL. The CDR3 nucleotides read TGTGCCAGCAGCTTCCGCGGCAATGAGCAGTTCCTC.

This chain links TRBV28 with TRBJ1-6; D is ambiguous. With 2 bases removed from V and 12 bases from J, the gap between germline ends came to 11 bases. The CDR3 contains 13 residues. Germline assignment: CDR1 MDHEN and CDR2 SYDVKM. CDR3 coding DNA: TGTGCCAGCAGTTTAACGCTAATCGGACCCCTCCACTTT. Amino acids: CASSLTLIGPLHF.

This clonotype was counted at least ten times. The chain recombines TRBV9 with TRBJ2-1; D call uncertain. CDR3 length: 13 amino acids. V was cut by 0 bases and J by 7 bases, with 8 bases left in between. The germline CDR1 and CDR2 sequences are SGDLS and YYNGEE. CDR3 sequence: CASSVVTPNEQFF. The CDR3, as DNA: TGTGCCAGCAGCGTAGTCACTCCGAATGAGCAGTTCTTC.

This clonotype was seen ten or more times. V gene TRBV5-1 combines with J gene TRBJ2-5; 9 bases fit TRBD1. Trimming removed 4 bases from V and 5 bases from J; junction bases left unmatched: 6. CDR1 and CDR2 (germline): SGHRS, YFSETQ. The CDR3 has 14 residues. As DNA, the CDR3 is TGCGCCAGCAGCGGGGACAGGGACTTTGAGACCCAGTACTTC. Protein product: CASSGDRDFETQYF.

Worth noting for this clonotype: This may come from a read error, since a much larger clone is one base off. V usage is TRBV2 and J usage is TRBJ1-4, with D unresolved. The germline V and J ends were trimmed by 2 bases and 7 bases, with 17 bases remaining between them. This CDR3 is 16 amino acids long. Germline V gene data show CDR1 as SNHLY and CDR2 as FYNNEI. The CDR3 DNA is TGTGCCAGCAGTGAAATGGGGTTCCAGTCTGGTGAAAAACTGTTTTTT. Amino acids: CASSEMGFQSGEKLFF.

The sample holds many counts of this clonotype. The CDR3 nucleotides read TGCGCCAGCAGCTTGGGACCGAACACTGAAGCTTTCTTT. Its translation is CASSLGPNTEAFF. J is TRBJ1-1 and V is TRBV5-1, with D uncertain. The CDR3 is 13 residues long. Germline CDR1 and CDR2: SGHRS and YFSETQ. The V end was cut by 0 bases, the J end by 1 base, with 4 bases between.

This clonotype occurred many times. The chain employs TRBV28 and TRBJ2-7; the match to TRBD2 covers 7 bases. The CDR3 is 14 residues long. Germline CDR1 MDHEN, CDR2 SYDVKM. V trimming: 5 bases; J trimming: 3 bases; junction bases outside the gene matches: 7. The CDR3 sequence: CASSPSGKYYEQYF. The CDR3 DNA reads TGTGCCAGCAGTCCGAGCGGGAAGTACTACGAGCAGTACTTC.

The chain employs TRBV6-1 and TRBJ2-7; D gene uncertain. Germline V gives CDR1 MNHNS, CDR2 SASEGT. The V gene lost 10 bases and the J gene lost 1 base, with 8 bases spanning the gap. There are 11 residues in the CDR3. DNA for the CDR3: TGTGCCACCCCTGTATCCTACGAGCAGTACTTC. As protein: CATPVSYEQYF.

This clonotype has more than one count but fewer than ten. At one end the junction does not follow the germline gene, possibly because of a read error. The rearrangement uses TRBV7-7 and TRBJ2-1; 8 bases fit TRBD1. The CDR3 runs 14 residues. The V gene's germline CDR1 is SSHAT and CDR2 FNYEAQ (reference sequence). The CDR3 loop is CASSLADRDNEQFF. CDR3 DNA sequence: TGTGCTAGCAGCTTAGCGGACAGGGACAATGAGCAGTTCTTC. Based on the CDR3 plus reference TRBV7-7 and TRBJ2-1, the full variable domain is GAGVSQSPRYKVTKRGQDVTLRCDPISSHATLYWYQQALGQGPEFLTYFNYEAQPDKSGLPSDRFSAERPEGSISTLTIQRTEQRDSAMYRCASSLADRDNEQFFGPGTRLTVL.

This clonotype appeared a few times. The chain uses TRBV19 and TRBJ1-1; D call uncertain. This CDR3 region has 12 residues. Germline V lookup: CDR1 LNHDA, CDR2 SQIVND (reference sequence). Trimming pared 11 bases from V and 3 bases from J, leaving 13 bases between. CDR3 amino acids: CADLAGDTEAFF. Written as DNA, the CDR3 is TGTGCCGATCTCGCGGGAGACACTGAAGCTTTCTTT.

The genes are TRBV20-1 and TRBJ1-1; TRBD1 agrees at 7 bases. There are 13 residues in the CDR3. Germline V gives CDR1 DFQATT, CDR2 SNEGSKA (reference sequence). Trimming at V came to 6 bases and at J to 2 bases, leaving 6 bases not matched to a gene. DNA for the CDR3: TGCAGTGCGCGGGGACAGATTAACACTGAAGCTTTCTTT. It encodes CSARGQINTEAFF.

Many counts were recorded for this clonotype. The V call is TRBV6-1, the J call TRBJ1-2; D gene uncertain. Trimming left V 8 bases short and J 2 bases short, with 9 bases between. The length of the CDR3 is 12 residues. CDR1 and CDR2 (germline): MNHNS, SASEGT. The CDR3 region is CASRQVNYGYTF. CDR3 DNA sequence: TGTGCCAGCCGACAAGTGAACTATGGCTACACCTTC.

This clonotype appeared many times. The junction departs from germline at one end; a sequencing error may be responsible. The genes are TRBV10-3 and TRBJ2-1, with 9 bases matching TRBD1. The CDR3 has 15 amino acids. Germline loops: CDR1 ENHRY, CDR2 SYGVKD. The chain's CDR3 is CAISETGQGGNEQFF. Written as DNA, the CDR3 is TGTGCCATCAGTGAGACGGGACAGGGTGGCAATGAACAGTTCTTC.

This clonotype was seen ten or more times. CDR3 in DNA: TGTGCCAGCAGTTACGGTACCGGCTACGAGCAGTACTTC. Amino acid sequence: CASSYGTGYEQYF. The gene calls are TRBV6-5 and TRBJ2-7; D uncertain. Germline CDR1 and CDR2: MNHEY and SVGAGI. V lost 2 bases and J 3 bases, leaving 8 bases between the germline ends. This CDR3 comprises 13 residues.

This clonotype turned up a few times. This chain uses TRBV28 with TRBJ2-4; D not certain. The V gene lost 5 bases and the J gene lost 6 bases, with 8 bases spanning the gap. This CDR3 spans 12 amino acids. The V gene's germline CDR1 is MDHEN and CDR2 SYDVKM. CDR3: CASSPDANIQYF. CDR3 in DNA: TGTGCCAGCAGTCCGGACGCAAACATTCAGTACTTC.